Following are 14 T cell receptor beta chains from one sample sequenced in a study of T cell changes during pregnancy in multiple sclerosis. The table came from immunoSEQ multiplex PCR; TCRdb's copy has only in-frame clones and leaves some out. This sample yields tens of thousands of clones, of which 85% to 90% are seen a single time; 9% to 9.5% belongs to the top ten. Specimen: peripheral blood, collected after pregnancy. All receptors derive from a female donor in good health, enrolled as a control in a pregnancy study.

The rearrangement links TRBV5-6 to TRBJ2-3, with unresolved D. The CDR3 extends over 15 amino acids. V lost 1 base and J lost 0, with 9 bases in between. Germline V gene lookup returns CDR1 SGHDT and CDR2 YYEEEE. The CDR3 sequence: CASSLIAVSTDTQYF. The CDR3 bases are TGTGCCAGCAGCTTGATCGCGGTTAGCACAGATACGCAGTATTTT.

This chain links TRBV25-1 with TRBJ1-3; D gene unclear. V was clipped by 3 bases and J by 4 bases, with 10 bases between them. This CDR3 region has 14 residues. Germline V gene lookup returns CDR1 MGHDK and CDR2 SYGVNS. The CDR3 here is CASSDAGSGNTIYF. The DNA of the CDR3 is TGTGCCAGCAGTGATGCGGGTTCAGGAAACACCATATATTTT.

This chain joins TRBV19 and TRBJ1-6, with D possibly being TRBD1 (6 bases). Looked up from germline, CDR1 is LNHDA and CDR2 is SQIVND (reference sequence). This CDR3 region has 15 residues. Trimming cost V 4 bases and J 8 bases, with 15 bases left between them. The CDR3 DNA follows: TGTGCCAGTAGTAGGGACACCCCCCGGGATTCACCCCTCCACTTT. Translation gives CASSRDTPRDSPLHF. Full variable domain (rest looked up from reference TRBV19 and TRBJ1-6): DGGITQSPKYLFRKEGQNVTLSCEQNLNHDAMYWYRQDPGQGLRLIYYSQIVNDFQKGDIAEGYSVSREKKESFPLTVTSAQKNPTAFYLCASSRDTPRDSPLHFGNGTRLTVT.

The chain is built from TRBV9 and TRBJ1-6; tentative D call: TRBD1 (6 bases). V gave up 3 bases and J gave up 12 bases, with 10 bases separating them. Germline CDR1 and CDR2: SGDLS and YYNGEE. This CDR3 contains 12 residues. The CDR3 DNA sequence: TGTGCCAGCAGCGACCTGGACAGACCCCTCCACTTT. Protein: CASSDLDRPLHF.

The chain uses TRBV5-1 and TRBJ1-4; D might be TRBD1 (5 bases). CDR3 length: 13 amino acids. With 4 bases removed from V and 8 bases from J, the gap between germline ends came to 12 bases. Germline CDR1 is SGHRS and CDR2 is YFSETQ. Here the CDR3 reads CASSTSGDEKLFF. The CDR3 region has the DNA TGCGCCAGCAGCACCTCGGGGGACGAAAAACTGTTTTTT.

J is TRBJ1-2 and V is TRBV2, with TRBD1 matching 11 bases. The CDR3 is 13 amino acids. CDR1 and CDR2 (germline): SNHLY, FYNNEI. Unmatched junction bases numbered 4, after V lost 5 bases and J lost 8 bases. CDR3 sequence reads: CASSPGTGGGYTF. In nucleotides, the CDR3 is TGTGCCAGCAGTCCCGGGACAGGGGGAGGCTACACCTTC.

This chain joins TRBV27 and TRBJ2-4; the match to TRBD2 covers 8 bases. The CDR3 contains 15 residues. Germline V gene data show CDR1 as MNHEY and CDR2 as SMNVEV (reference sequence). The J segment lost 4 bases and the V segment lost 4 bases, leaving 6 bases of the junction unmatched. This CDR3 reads CASSSGGTSKNIQYF. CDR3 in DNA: TGTGCCAGCAGTTCGGGGGGGACCTCGAAAAACATTCAGTACTTC.

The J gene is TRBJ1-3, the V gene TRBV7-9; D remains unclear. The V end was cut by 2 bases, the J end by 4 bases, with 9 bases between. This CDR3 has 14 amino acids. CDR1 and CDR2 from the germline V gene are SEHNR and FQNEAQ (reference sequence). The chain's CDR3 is CASSLTESGNTIYF. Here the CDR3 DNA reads TGTGCCAGCAGCTTAACTGAATCAGGAAACACCATATATTTT.

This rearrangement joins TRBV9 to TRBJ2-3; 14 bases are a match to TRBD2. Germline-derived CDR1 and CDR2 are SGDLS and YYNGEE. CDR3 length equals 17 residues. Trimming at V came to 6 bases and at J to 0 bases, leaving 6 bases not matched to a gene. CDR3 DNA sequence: TGTGCCAGCACCGGGACTAGCGGGGGCGCTAGCACAGATACGCAGTATTTT. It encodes CASTGTSGGASTDTQYF.

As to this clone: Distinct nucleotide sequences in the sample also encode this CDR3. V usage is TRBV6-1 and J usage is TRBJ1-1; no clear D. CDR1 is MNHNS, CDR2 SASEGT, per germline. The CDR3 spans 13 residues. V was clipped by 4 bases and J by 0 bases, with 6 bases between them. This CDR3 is CASSAVLNTEAFF. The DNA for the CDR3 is TGTGCCAGCAGTGCGGTTTTGAACACTGAAGCTTTCTTT.

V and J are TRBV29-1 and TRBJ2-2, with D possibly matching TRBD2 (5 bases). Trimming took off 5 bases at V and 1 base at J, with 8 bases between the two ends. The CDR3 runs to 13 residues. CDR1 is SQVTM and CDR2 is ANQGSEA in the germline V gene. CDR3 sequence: CSVSGRNTGELFF. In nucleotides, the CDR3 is TGCAGCGTTTCGGGGAGGAACACCGGGGAGCTGTTTTTT.

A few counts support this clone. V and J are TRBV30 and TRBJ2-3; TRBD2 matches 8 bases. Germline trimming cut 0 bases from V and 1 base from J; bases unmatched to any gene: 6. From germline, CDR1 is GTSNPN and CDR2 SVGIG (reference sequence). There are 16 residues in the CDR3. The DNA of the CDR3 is TGTGCCTGGAGTGTAGGCGGGGGGTCGGGCACAGATACGCAGTATTTT. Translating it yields CAWSVGGGSGTDTQYF.

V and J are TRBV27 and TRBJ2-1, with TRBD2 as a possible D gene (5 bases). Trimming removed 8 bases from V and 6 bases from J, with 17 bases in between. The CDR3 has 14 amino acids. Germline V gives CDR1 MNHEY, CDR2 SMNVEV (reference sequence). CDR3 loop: CASSSPLAGNEQFF. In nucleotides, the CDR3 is TGTGCCAGCTCCTCTCCGCTAGCAGGCAATGAGCAGTTCTTC.

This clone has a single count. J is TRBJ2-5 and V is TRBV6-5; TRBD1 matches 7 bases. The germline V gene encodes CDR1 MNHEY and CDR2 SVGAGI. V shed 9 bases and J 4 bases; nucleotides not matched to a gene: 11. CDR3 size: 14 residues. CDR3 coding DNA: TGTGCCAGTCAAACCGACAGGGTGGCAGAGACCCAGTACTTC. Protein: CASQTDRVAETQYF.